This T cell receptor beta chain came from a study of neoadjuvant anti-PD-1 for oral cavity cancer listed by TCRdb under 2021. With respect to the entire study: Patients mostly received three to four biweekly doses of nivolumab at 3 mg/kg before curative-intent surgical resection. Responders were defined as patients with complete response, partial response or stable disease by RECIST 1.1; non-responders were defined as patients with progression. A roughly 35% response rate was observed in the parent correlative cohort, in which more than ten patients were included. A fourth nivolumab dose was given around day 43 to patients without progression, and definitive surgical resection was performed in those patients on days 50-56. Paper-wide results and their limitations: Higher pretreatment blood TCRbeta clonality and lower post-treatment tumor TCRbeta clonality were correlated with higher pretreatment blood Treg/Th17 ratios. After neoadjuvant nivolumab, non-responders showed significantly higher T cell clonality (Gini index) in PBMCs than responders did. The TCR analyses had only a few patients in each response group, and the authors called for validation in larger cohorts.

As regards this clone: The antigen it recognizes is unknown. Per-base quality was not reported, and no clone a single base away is much larger than it.

V is cut by 1 base and J by 8 bases, and the space between the germline ends is 11 bases. According to the germline V gene, CDR1 reads SGHTA and CDR2 reads FQGNSA. There are 13 amino acids in the CDR3, from cysteine to phenylalanine inclusive. The kept DNA is CDR3 alone, 39 bases in frame from the first base. The time point label corresponds to: after neoadjuvant nivolumab, at surgical resection. The patients had newly diagnosed stage II-IVA oral cavity squamous cell carcinoma and had not received any prior systemic or radiation treatment. The cohort consisted of patients with HPV-negative, locally advanced oral cavity squamous cell carcinoma. Peripheral blood mononuclear cells were analyzed directly and were not maintained or expanded in culture. Samples were obtained from a longitudinal correlative study of a single-arm phase II trial of neoadjuvant nivolumab in oral cavity squamous cell carcinoma. Genomic DNA-based TCRbeta sequencing was performed on subject-matched pre- and post-treatment PBMCs and tumors from three responders and three non-responders. Peripheral blood mononuclear cells were collected before nivolumab treatment and again after treatment, at the time of surgery. Genomic DNA was isolated from PBMCs using the Maxwell RSC DNA from Cells kit.

For deep sequencing, PBMC libraries mostly used approximately 0.45 ug of input genomic DNA, with six replicates for each sample. The immunoSEQ hsTCRbeta kit was used to prepare TCRbeta libraries, following the manufacturer's instructions. Sequencing of the completed libraries took place using an Illumina NovaSeq 6000 S4 flow cell after they had been pooled to 3 nM. The paper's data handling went like this. The immunoSEQ Analyzer handled quality control and preprocessing of the raw data. The analysis was restricted to productive rearrangements, with each unique CDR3 amino acid sequence defining a clonotype. Repertoire clonality was estimated as the Gini-Simpson index, which was calculated using the R package tcR. Student's t test was used to compare Gini indices, and Pearson correlation was used to assess associations with tumor size change. The clones in this table, taken by TCRdb from immuneACCESS, are in-frame only. Not every clone is retained; where verified, under half of the shortfall comes from an unresolved V gene, and the cause of the rest is unknown. That table supplies the V and J calls and clone size; D and trimming were determined from the DNA. The sample table holds approximately 8,200 clones, of which roughly 71% were seen once. Of the sample, roughly 2.8% is held by the ten largest clones.

Here the sequenced sample was PBMCs, taken after nivolumab (anti-PD-1) treatment. This TCR came from a person between 40 and 80 years old with oral cavity squamous cell carcinoma. The chain is assembled from TRBV7-2 and TRBJ1-2, with the D gene too uncertain to name. The encoded CDR3 is CASSLERMGGYTF. In nucleotides, the sequence is TGTGCCAGCAGCTTAGAACGGATGGGCGGCTACACCTTC.